The rows below give T cell receptor beta chains drawn from one sample of a study of naive and memory T cell subsets. TCRdb redid the calling of the UMI-ligation and nested PCR reads with MiXCR, one entry per CDR3 protein. The data show some 80,000 distinct CDR3 sequences, 9% to 9.5% seen once. The sequenced material came from naive CD8+ T cells from blood. The receptors come from a human donor in good health. The CDR3 runs from the conserved cysteine through the conserved F or W. Each record gives: D gene, V gene, J gene, clone size, CDR3 protein, CDR3 DNA. The D gene is left open where the match is weak. Where a row states a size, it is once, few, many or the class of an expanded clone; other rows omit it.

D gene: NA; V gene: TRBV3-1; J gene: TRBJ2-3; clone size: NA; CDR3 protein: CASSQDSGGTDTQYF; CDR3 DNA: TGTGCCAGCAGCCAAGACAGCGGAGGCACAGATACGCAGTATTTT
D gene: NA; V gene: TRBV7-7; J gene: TRBJ2-5; clone size: few; CDR3 protein: CASSLELGAFQETQYF; CDR3 DNA: TGTGCCAGCAGCCTCGAGCTCGGAGCCTTTCAAGAGACCCAGTACTTC
D gene: TRBD1; V gene: TRBV29-1; J gene: TRBJ1-2; clone size: many; CDR3 protein: CSVPGTGGFGYTF; CDR3 DNA: TGCAGCGTTCCCGGGACAGGGGGATTTGGCTACACCTTC
D gene: NA; V gene: TRBV27; J gene: TRBJ2-7; clone size: many; CDR3 protein: CASSQVGASYEQYF; CDR3 DNA: TGTGCCAGCAGTCAGGTGGGAGCCTCCTACGAGCAGTACTTC
D gene: TRBD2; V gene: TRBV4-1; J gene: TRBJ2-1; clone size: NA; CDR3 protein: CASSQVPLGTSGRDEQFF; CDR3 DNA: TGCGCCAGCAGCCAAGTACCATTAGGGACTAGCGGTAGGGATGAGCAGTTCTTC
D gene: NA; V gene: TRBV28; J gene: TRBJ2-5; clone size: many; CDR3 protein: CASSPGLETQYF; CDR3 DNA: TGTGCCAGCAGCCCCGGGTTAGAGACCCAGTACTTC
D gene: TRBD2; V gene: TRBV29-1; J gene: TRBJ2-1; clone size: many; CDR3 protein: CSVKGLAGEPSYNEQFF; CDR3 DNA: TGCAGCGTAAAAGGTCTAGCGGGAGAACCCTCCTACAATGAGCAGTTCTTC
D gene: NA; V gene: TRBV7-9; J gene: TRBJ1-1; clone size: many; CDR3 protein: CASSLGATEAFF; CDR3 DNA: TGTGCCAGCAGCTTAGGGGCCACTGAAGCTTTCTTT
D gene: TRBD1; V gene: TRBV6-2/TRBV6-3; J gene: TRBJ1-1; clone size: NA; CDR3 protein: CASSESGTENTEAFF; CDR3 DNA: TGTGCCAGCAGTGAATCCGGGACAGAGAACACTGAAGCTTTCTTT
D gene: TRBD2; V gene: TRBV5-1; J gene: TRBJ2-4; clone size: few; CDR3 protein: CASSLSGAGTSGHIAKNIQYF; CDR3 DNA: TGCGCCAGCAGCTTGAGTGGTGCCGGGACTAGCGGACATATAGCCAAAAACATTCAGTACTTC
D gene: NA; V gene: TRBV6-5; J gene: TRBJ1-4; clone size: few; CDR3 protein: CASSYDPIGLPTNEKLFF; CDR3 DNA: TGTGCCAGCAGTTACGACCCCATTGGACTACCAACTAATGAAAAACTGTTTTTT
D gene: NA; V gene: TRBV11-1; J gene: TRBJ2-7; clone size: many; CDR3 protein: CASRKDSLGAYEQYF; CDR3 DNA: TGTGCCAGCAGAAAGGACAGTTTGGGGGCCTACGAGCAGTACTTC
D gene: NA; V gene: TRBV4-1; J gene: TRBJ2-5; clone size: many; CDR3 protein: CASSQQDRRQETQYF; CDR3 DNA: TGCGCCAGCAGCCAACAGGACAGACGGCAAGAGACCCAGTACTTC